This is a list of T cell receptor beta chains from one sample in a study of response to subunit inactivated influenza vaccine. Via MiXCR, TCRdb re-called the RT-PCR reads, giving one row per CDR3 protein. The data hold around 520,000 distinct CDR3 sequences, with about 10% observed a single time. Sequenced here: PBMCs from blood, sampled on the day of vaccination. The receptor set was obtained from a man between 45 and 60 years old who received an inactivated influenza vaccine. Both conserved end residues are part of each CDR3. The order of the fields is V gene, J gene, clone size, D gene, CDR3 DNA, CDR3 protein. A D gene is named only where the DNA matches it firmly. The size of a clone is reported for some rows only, either as once, few or many, or as a class for expanded clones.

TRBV5-1	TRBJ2-2	.	TRBD1	TGCGCCAGCAGCACCTCGACAGGGCAGAGCGGGGAGCTGTTTTTT	CASSTSTGQSGELFF
TRBV9	TRBJ2-5	.	.	TGTGCCAGCAGCGGAATCAGGAGGACCCAGTACTTC	CASSGIRRTQYF
TRBV6-5	TRBJ1-6	few	.	TGTGCCAGCAGTTACTCGAATGGGGGCCTAAATTCACCCCTCCACTTT	CASSYSNGGLNSPLHF
TRBV20-1	TRBJ2-7	few	TRBD2	TGCAGTGCTCCCGGGGAGGGGCCCTACGAGCAGTACTTC	CSAPGEGPYEQYF
TRBV20-1	TRBJ2-2	few	.	TGCAGTGTTGAAGCCGGGGAGCTGTTTTTT	CSVEAGELFF
TRBV20-1	TRBJ2-3	few	.	TGCAGTGCTAGTTCAGAAAACACAGATACGCAGTATTTT	CSASSENTDTQYF
TRBV6-5	TRBJ2-7	few	.	TGTGCCAGCAGTTCCCGGGACAACTCCTACGAGCAGTACTTC	CASSSRDNSYEQYF
TRBV12-3/TRBV12-4	TRBJ2-5	few	.	TGTGCCAGCAGTTTAGGTGGAGGGTTCGGTACGGAGACCCAGTACTTC	CASSLGGGFGTETQYF
TRBV7-3	TRBJ2-3	.	TRBD1	TGTGCCAGCAGCTTAAGAGGGGGCGCCCCAGATACGCAGTATTTT	CASSLRGGAPDTQYF
TRBV7-9	TRBJ1-2	many	.	TGTGCCAGCAGCTCTCAGGGAACCTATGGCTACACCTTC	CASSSQGTYGYTF
TRBV20-1	TRBJ1-4	few	.	TGCAGTGCTATTGGGGCAGCCGCAACTAATGAAAAACTGTTTTTT	CSAIGAAATNEKLFF
TRBV6-1	TRBJ1-1	few	TRBD1	TGTGCCAGCAGTCCTCACAGGGGGAACACTGAAGCTTTCTTT	CASSPHRGNTEAFF
TRBV6-1	TRBJ1-4	.	.	TGTGCCAGCAGTGTAAATCCCCCCCGGGGTGAAAAACTGTTTTTT	CASSVNPPRGEKLFF
TRBV9	TRBJ2-3	few	TRBD2	TGTGCCAGCAGCGGACAGACTAGCGGGAGCACAGATACGCAGTATTTT	CASSGQTSGSTDTQYF
TRBV7-2	TRBJ2-7	few	.	TGTGCCAGCAGCTTAATCTTCAGCGAGCAGTACTTC	CASSLIFSEQYF
TRBV6-2/TRBV6-3	TRBJ2-3	.	.	TGTGCCAGCAGGCCCCCCCCAAGGCCTGAGGGGGATACGCAGTATTTT	CASRPPPRPEGDTQYF
TRBV20-1	TRBJ2-5	few	TRBD1	TGCAGTGCTATTGAGGGGGCCGAAGAGACCCAGTACTTC	CSAIEGAEETQYF
TRBV18	TRBJ1-3	few	TRBD1	TGTGCCAGCTCCCCGGGACAGCCAGCCTCTGGAAACACCATATATTTT	CASSPGQPASGNTIYF
TRBV7-2	TRBJ2-3	many	TRBD2	TGTGCCAGCAGCTCACTACCGGGACTACACACAGATACGCAGTATTTT	CASSSLPGLHTDTQYF
TRBV3-1	TRBJ2-1	.	.	TGTGCCAGCAGCCAAGTTCCGGCTGAGCAGTTCTTC	CASSQVPAEQFF
TRBV25-1	TRBJ2-1	.	TRBD1	TGTGCCAGCAGCCCCAGCGGGACAGGGAACAATGAGCAGTTCTTC	CASSPSGTGNNEQFF
TRBV10-3	TRBJ2-7	many	.	TGTGCCATCAGTCCCGGATTAACAAGCTCCTACGAGCAGTACTTC	CAISPGLTSSYEQYF
TRBV5-6	TRBJ2-7	few	TRBD1	TGTGCCAGCAGCTCGGACAGGGCCCCTTACGAGCAGTACTTC	CASSSDRAPYEQYF
TRBV20-1	TRBJ2-3	few	TRBD2	TGCAGTGCTAGGACTAGCGGGGGCCCAACAGACGGCACAGATACGCAGTATTTT	CSARTSGGPTDGTDTQYF
TRBV11-1	TRBJ2-5	few	TRBD2	TGTGCCAGCAGCCAAGCTAGCGGCTCAGCGGGAGAGACCCAGTACTTC	CASSQASGSAGETQYF
TRBV24-1	TRBJ2-5	few	TRBD1	TGTGCCACCAGTGAGTCCGGGACAGTAGATCTGGAGACCCAGTACTTC	CATSESGTVDLETQYF
TRBV18	TRBJ2-1	.	TRBD2	TGTGCCAGCTCACCCCGACCGCTAGCGGGGGGGCGGAATGAGCAGTTCTTC	CASSPRPLAGGRNEQFF
TRBV20-1	TRBJ1-4	.	.	TGCAGTGCTAGAGATAGTCCGGAAAAACTGTTTTTT	CSARDSPEKLFF
TRBV27	TRBJ1-4	few	.	TGTGCCAGCAGATCAGGGACTTTTGGAAATGAAAAACTGTTTTTT	CASRSGTFGNEKLFF
TRBV29-1	TRBJ2-7	many	TRBD1	TGCAGCGTAGCCGGGACAGGGGAAGGGGCCTACGAGCAGTACTTC	CSVAGTGEGAYEQYF
TRBV4-2	TRBJ2-7	.	TRBD2	TGTGCCAGCAGCCAAGATGGGGGACTAGCTAGCTCCTACGAGCAGTACTTC	CASSQDGGLASSYEQYF
TRBV4-1	TRBJ1-2	few	.	TGCGCCAGCAGCCAAGAGGACGGCCGCTATGGCTACACCTTC	CASSQEDGRYGYTF
TRBV7-9	TRBJ1-1	many	TRBD1	TGTGCCAGCAGCCGATCGACAGGGAGCACTGAAGCTTTCTTT	CASSRSTGSTEAFF
TRBV4-2	TRBJ2-1	.	TRBD2	TGTGCCAGCAGCCAGAATGTAGCGGGAGGGCCGACAACCGGGGGGCAGTTCTTC	CASSQNVAGGPTTGGQFF
TRBV5-1	TRBJ2-2	few	.	TGCGCCAGCGCGGCAGGGGAGGCCGGGGAGCTGTTTTTT	CASAAGEAGELFF
TRBV20-1	TRBJ2-5	.	TRBD2	TGCAGTGCTCTGCCAATCCGGACTAGCGGGGGGAATCTGCAAGAGACCCAGTACTTC	CSALPIRTSGGNLQETQYF
TRBV5-1	TRBJ2-7	.	.	TGCGCCAGCAGCCCGAATTTCTACGAGCAGTACTTC	CASSPNFYEQYF
TRBV11-2	TRBJ2-1	.	TRBD2	TGTGCCAGCAGCTTAGCCCAGACTAGCGGGGGGTATGAGCAGTTCTTC	CASSLAQTSGGYEQFF
TRBV12-3/TRBV12-4	TRBJ2-3	few	.	TGTGCCAGCAGCGTTGGACCGACGAGGGCAGATACGCAGTATTTT	CASSVGPTRADTQYF
TRBV6-5	TRBJ2-3	few	.	TGTGCCAGCAGTTACTCGACCCCCAGCACAGATACGCAGTATTTT	CASSYSTPSTDTQYF
TRBV20-1	TRBJ2-7	few	.	TGCAGTGCTAGCCCGGGACCTCGCTACGAGCAGTACTTC	CSASPGPRYEQYF
TRBV5-1	TRBJ1-6	.	TRBD1	TGCGCCAGCAGCATGGACAGGGGGCAAAATTCACCCCTCCACTTT	CASSMDRGQNSPLHF
TRBV28	TRBJ2-7	many	TRBD1	TGTGCCAGCCGGGGCTCCGGGACAGGGGTCTACGAGCAGTACTTC	CASRGSGTGVYEQYF
TRBV9	TRBJ2-3	few	.	TGTGCCAGCAGCGTAGGGCGGACCACAGATACGCAGTATTTT	CASSVGRTTDTQYF
TRBV4-1	TRBJ1-2	many	.	TGCGCCAGCAGCCAAGACGCCTACCAGGGACGGATGTTGGGGGGCTACACCTTC	CASSQDAYQGRMLGGYTF
TRBV7-6	TRBJ2-3	few	.	TGTGCCAGCAGCTTAGGGAGGCTAGGGGATAGCCCAGATACGCAGTATTTT	CASSLGRLGDSPDTQYF
TRBV5-1	TRBJ2-3	few	.	TGCGCCAGCAGCTTGGCGGCTACCACAGATACGCAGTATTTT	CASSLAATTDTQYF
TRBV4-3	TRBJ2-5	few	.	TGCGCCAGCAGCCAAGATCCGGGGAATTCGGAGACCCAGTACTTC	CASSQDPGNSETQYF
TRBV4-1	TRBJ2-1	few	.	TGCGCCAGCAGCCAATTCAGTGGTAATGAGCAGTTCTTC	CASSQFSGNEQFF
TRBV6-1	TRBJ2-7	few	TRBD2	TGTGCCAGCGGACGACTAGCGGGAGGCTACGAGCAGTACTTC	CASGRLAGGYEQYF
TRBV24-1	TRBJ2-3	.	TRBD2	TGTGCCACCAGTGATTCTGGCGGGGGGGCGGCAGATACGCAGTATTTT	CATSDSGGGAADTQYF
TRBV10-1	TRBJ2-2	many	.	TGCGCCAGCAGTGAGTCCTACACCGGGGAGCTGTTTTTT	CASSESYTGELFF
TRBV5-6	TRBJ2-2	.	.	TGTGCCAGCAGTTCCCAGGGCCACGGGGAGCTGTTTTTT	CASSSQGHGELFF
TRBV5-1	TRBJ2-5	many	TRBD1	TGCGCCAGCAGCTTTCAGGGACAGCAAGAGACCCAGTACTTC	CASSFQGQQETQYF
TRBV20-1	TRBJ2-3	few	TRBD2	TGCAGTGCTGAACCTCTAGCGGGGGGCCTCACAGATACGCAGTATTTT	CSAEPLAGGLTDTQYF
TRBV6-2/TRBV6-3	TRBJ2-1	.	TRBD1	TGTGCCAGCAAAATCAGGGGGCTTTCCTACAATGAGCAGTTCTTC	CASKIRGLSYNEQFF
TRBV4-2	TRBJ2-3	.	TRBD2	TGTGCCAGCAGCCAAGACGCTAGCGGGAGCACAGATACGCAGTATTTT	CASSQDASGSTDTQYF
TRBV19	TRBJ1-5	.	.	TGTGCCAGTAGTATAAGGGTTGGGGATCCGCCCCAGCATTTT	CASSIRVGDPPQHF
TRBV12-3/TRBV12-4	TRBJ2-7	few	.	TGTGCCAGCAGTCCCTCGCAAGGGGCGAAAGCCTACGAGCAGTACTTC	CASSPSQGAKAYEQYF
TRBV4-2	TRBJ1-5	many	.	TGTGCCAGCAGCCAAGATCGGTGGGAAGCGCAGCCCCAGCATTTT	CASSQDRWEAQPQHF